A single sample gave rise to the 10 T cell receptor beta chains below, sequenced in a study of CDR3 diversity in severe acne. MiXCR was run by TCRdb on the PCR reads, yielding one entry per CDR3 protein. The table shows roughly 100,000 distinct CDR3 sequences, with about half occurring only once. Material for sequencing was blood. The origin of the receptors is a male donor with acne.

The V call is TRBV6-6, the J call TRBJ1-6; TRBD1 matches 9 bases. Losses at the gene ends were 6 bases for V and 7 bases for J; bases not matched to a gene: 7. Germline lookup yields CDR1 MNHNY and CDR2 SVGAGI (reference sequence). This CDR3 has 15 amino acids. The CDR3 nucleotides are TGTGCCAGCAGAGTACAGGGGGCGCGGAATTCACCCCTCCACTTT. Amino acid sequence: CASRVQGARNSPLHF.

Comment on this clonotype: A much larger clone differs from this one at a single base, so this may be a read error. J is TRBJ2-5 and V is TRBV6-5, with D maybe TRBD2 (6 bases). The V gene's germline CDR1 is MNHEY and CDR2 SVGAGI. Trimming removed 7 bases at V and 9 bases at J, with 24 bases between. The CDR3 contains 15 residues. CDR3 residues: CASIAAGGILEAQYF. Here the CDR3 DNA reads TGTGCCAGCATCGCGGCGGGCGGGATTTTGGAGGCCCAGTACTTC.

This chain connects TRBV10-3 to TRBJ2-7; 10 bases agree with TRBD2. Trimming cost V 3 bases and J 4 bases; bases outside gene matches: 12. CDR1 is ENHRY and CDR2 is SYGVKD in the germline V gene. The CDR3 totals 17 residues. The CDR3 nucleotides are TGTGCCATCAGTGAATTAGGGTCGGAGCGGGAGGGGTACGAGCAGTACTTC. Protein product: CAISELGSEREGYEQYF.

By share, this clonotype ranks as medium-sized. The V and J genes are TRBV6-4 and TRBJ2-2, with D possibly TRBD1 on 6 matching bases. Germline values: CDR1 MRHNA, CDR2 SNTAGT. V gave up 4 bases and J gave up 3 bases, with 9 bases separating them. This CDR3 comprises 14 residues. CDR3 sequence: CASSVPGDTGELFF. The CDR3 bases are TGTGCCAGCAGTGTCCCAGGGGACACCGGGGAGCTGTTTTTT.

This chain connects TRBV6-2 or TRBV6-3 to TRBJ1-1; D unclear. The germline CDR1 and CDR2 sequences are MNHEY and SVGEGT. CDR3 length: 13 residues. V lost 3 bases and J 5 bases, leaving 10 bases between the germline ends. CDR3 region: CASSYIRETEAFF. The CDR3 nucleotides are TGTGCCAGCAGTTATATAAGGGAAACTGAAGCTTTCTTT.

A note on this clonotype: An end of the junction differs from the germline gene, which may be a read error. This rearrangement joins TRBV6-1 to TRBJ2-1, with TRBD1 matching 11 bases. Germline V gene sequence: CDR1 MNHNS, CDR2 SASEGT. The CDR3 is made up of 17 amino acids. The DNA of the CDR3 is TGCGCCAGCAGTGAGTCTGGGGACAGGGGGACCTACGATGAGCAGTTCTTC. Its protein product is CASSESGDRGTYDEQFF.

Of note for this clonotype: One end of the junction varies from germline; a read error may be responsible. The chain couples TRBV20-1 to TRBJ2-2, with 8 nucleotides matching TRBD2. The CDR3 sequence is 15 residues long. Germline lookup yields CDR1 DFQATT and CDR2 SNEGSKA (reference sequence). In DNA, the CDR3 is TGCAGTGCTAGACCCCCCGGGACTAGTGGCGGGAAGCTGTTTTTT. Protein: CSARPPGTSGGKLFF.

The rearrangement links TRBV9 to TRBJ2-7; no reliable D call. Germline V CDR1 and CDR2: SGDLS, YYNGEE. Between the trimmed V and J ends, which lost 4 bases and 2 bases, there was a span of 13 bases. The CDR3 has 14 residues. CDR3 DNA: TGTGCCAGCAGCCCAAGCGATCCAACCTACGAGCAGTACTTC. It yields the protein CASSPSDPTYEQYF.

The CDR3 region has the DNA TGTGCCACCAGCAGTTTAGCGGGCTACGAGCAGTACTTC. This codes for CATSSLAGYEQYF. The chain joins TRBV15 to TRBJ2-7, with 7 nucleotides matching TRBD2. The germline V gene has CDR1 LNHNV and CDR2 YYDKDF (reference sequence). This CDR3 is 13 amino acids long. V lost 3 bases to trimming and J lost 3 bases; unmatched junction nucleotides: 2.

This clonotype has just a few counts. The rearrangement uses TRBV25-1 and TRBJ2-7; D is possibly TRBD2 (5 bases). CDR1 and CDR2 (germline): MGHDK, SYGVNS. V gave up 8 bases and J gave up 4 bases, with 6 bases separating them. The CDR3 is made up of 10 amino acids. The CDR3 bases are TGTGCCAGCGAGGGTTACGAGCAGTACTTC. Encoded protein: CASEGYEQYF.